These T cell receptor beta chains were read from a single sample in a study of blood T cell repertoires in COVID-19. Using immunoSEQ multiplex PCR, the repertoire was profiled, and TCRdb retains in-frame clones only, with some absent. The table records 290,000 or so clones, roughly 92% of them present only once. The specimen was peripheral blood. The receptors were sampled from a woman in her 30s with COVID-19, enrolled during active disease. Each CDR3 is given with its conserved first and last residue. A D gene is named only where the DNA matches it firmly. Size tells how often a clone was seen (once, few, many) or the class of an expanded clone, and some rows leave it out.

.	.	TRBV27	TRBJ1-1	TGTGCCAGCAGTTTGAGGCAGGGTGAAGCTTTCTTT	CASSLRQGEAFF
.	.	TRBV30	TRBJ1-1	TGTGCCTGGAGTTCTGACAGGAACACTGAAGCTTTCTTT	CAWSSDRNTEAFF
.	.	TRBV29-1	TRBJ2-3	TGCAGCGTTGAAACGGGAAGCACAGATACGCAGTATTTT	CSVETGSTDTQYF
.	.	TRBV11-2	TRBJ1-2	TGTGCCAGCAGCCTAGACCATTATGGCTACACCTTC	CASSLDHYGYTF
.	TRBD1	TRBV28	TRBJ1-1	TGTGCCAGCAGTTTACCCCGGACAGGAAAAGGCGCTGAAGCTTTCTTT	CASSLPRTGKGAEAFF
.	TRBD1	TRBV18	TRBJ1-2	TGTGCCAGCTCACCATCCGGGGACAGCTATGGCTACACCTTC	CASSPSGDSYGYTF
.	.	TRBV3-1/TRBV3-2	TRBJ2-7	TGTGCCAGCAGTCCCGCCCGGGGTCGCTCCGAGCAGTACTTC	CASSPARGRSEQYF
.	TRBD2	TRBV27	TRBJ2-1	TGTGCCAGCAGTTTGAGCGGGAGCTCCTACAATGAGCAGTTCTTC	CASSLSGSSYNEQFF
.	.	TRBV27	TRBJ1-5	TGTGCCAGCAGTCTTCAGGGTCAGCCCCAGCATTTT	CASSLQGQPQHF
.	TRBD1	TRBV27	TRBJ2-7	TGTGCCAGCAGTCGCCCGGGACAGGGCGCCTACGAGCAGTACTTC	CASSRPGQGAYEQYF
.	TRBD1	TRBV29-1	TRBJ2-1	TGCAGCGTTAATACAGGGGGTAGGGGGTTTAATGAGCAGTTCTTC	CSVNTGGRGFNEQFF
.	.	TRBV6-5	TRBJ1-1	TGTGCCAGCAGTTACTCGATCCAGGGTGGGGCTGAAGCTTTCTTT	CASSYSIQGGAEAFF
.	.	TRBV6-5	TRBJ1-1	TGTGCCAGCTCTCGGCCAGGCCTGAACACTGAAGCTTTCTTT	CASSRPGLNTEAFF
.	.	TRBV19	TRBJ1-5	TGTGCCAGTACCGAGCCAGGGGTCGGGCTAGAGGCCCAGCATTTT	CASTEPGVGLEAQHF
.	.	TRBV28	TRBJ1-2	TGTGCCAGCAGTTTGACAGGAGGTATCTATGGCTACACCTTC	CASSLTGGIYGYTF
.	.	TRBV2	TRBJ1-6	TGTGCCAGCAGTGGCGACAGTATTGAATCACCCCTCCACTTT	CASSGDSIESPLHF
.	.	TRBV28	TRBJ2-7	TGTGCCAGCATCTCCCCCGGGGGACCCTCCAACTACGAGCAGTACTTC	CASISPGGPSNYEQYF
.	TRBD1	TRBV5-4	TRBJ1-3	TGTGCCAGCAGCTTGGCCAAGGGGGCGGCCGGAAACACCATATATTTT	CASSLAKGAAGNTIYF
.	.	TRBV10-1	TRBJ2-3	TGCGCCAGCAGTGAGACGAAGGGGGTGGCAGATACGCAGTATTTT	CASSETKGVADTQYF
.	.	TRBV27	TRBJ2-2	TGTGCCAGCAGTCGCCCAGTGGGAGTGCGGCCCGGGGAGCTGTTTTTT	CASSRPVGVRPGELFF
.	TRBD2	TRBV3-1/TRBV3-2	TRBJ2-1	TGTGCCAGCAGCCAAGCGGGGACTAGCGGGAGAAAGCAGTTCTTC	CASSQAGTSGRKQFF
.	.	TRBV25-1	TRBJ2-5	TGTGCCAGCAGTGAATTCTTGGGGGGTCGTGAGACCCAGTACTTC	CASSEFLGGRETQYF
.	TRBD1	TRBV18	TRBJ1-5	TGTGCCAGCTCATCAGAGGGACAGGGGCCTCAGCCCCAGCATTTT	CASSSEGQGPQPQHF
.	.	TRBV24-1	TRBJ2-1	TGTGCCACCAGTGATGCCCGGGTGATGGGACTCTACAATGAGCAGTTCTTC	CATSDARVMGLYNEQFF
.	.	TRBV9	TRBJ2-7	TGTGCCAGCAGCGTAGGGTCTCCTACCCACGAGCAGTACTTC	CASSVGSPTHEQYF
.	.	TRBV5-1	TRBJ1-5	TGCGCCAGCAGCTTGGATGGGGAGTACCAGCCCCAGCATTTT	CASSLDGEYQPQHF
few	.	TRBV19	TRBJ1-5	TGTGCCAGTAGTATCGGAGGGGTTCGCAATCAGCCCCAGCATTTT	CASSIGGVRNQPQHF
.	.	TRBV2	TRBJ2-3	TGTGCCAGCAGTCGGGACTCTACAGATACGCAGTATTTT	CASSRDSTDTQYF
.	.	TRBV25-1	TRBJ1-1	TGTGCCAGCAGTGAGCACCCGGGAGATGAAGCTTTCTTT	CASSEHPGDEAFF
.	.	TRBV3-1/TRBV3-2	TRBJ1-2	TGTGCCAGCAGCCGGATTACCCCGGGGGGGAGTTATGGCTACACCTTC	CASSRITPGGSYGYTF
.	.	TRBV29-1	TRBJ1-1	TGCAGCGTCAGGGGCGACACTGAAGCTTTCTTT	CSVRGDTEAFF
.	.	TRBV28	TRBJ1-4	TGTGCCAGCAGTCCACACTCCGGGGTCAGTTGGGAAAAACTGTTTTTT	CASSPHSGVSWEKLFF
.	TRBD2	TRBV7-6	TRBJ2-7	TGTGCCAGCAGCTTAGAGGCTAGCGGGAGCTCCGTAGGGTACGAGCAGTACTTC	CASSLEASGSSVGYEQYF
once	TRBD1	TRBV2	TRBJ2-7	TGTGCCAGCAGTGAAGGATACAGGGGGTTCACCTACGAGCAGTACTTC	CASSEGYRGFTYEQYF
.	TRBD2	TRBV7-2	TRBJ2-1	TGTGCCAGCAGCACTACTAGCGGGAGTAACTATGAGCAGTTCTTC	CASSTTSGSNYEQFF
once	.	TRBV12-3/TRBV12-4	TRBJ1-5	TGTGCCAGCAGAGGGACTGGCTCTCAGCCCCAGCATTTT	CASRGTGSQPQHF
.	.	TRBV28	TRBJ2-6	TGTGCCAGCATGCAGGGATCTGGGGCCAACGTCCTGACTTTC	CASMQGSGANVLTF
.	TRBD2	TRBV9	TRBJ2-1	TGTGCCAGCAGCGAACTAGCGGGAGATAACAATGAGCAGTTCTTC	CASSELAGDNNEQFF
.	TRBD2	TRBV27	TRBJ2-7	TGTGCCAGCAAGGAGGCGGGAGACTCCTCCTACGAGCAGTACTTC	CASKEAGDSSYEQYF
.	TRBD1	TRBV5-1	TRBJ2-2	TGCGCCAGCAGCCGCGATGGACAGGGGTCGGACACCGGGGAGCTGTTTTTT	CASSRDGQGSDTGELFF
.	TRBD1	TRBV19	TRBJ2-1	TGTGCCAGTAGCCACAGGGGGCCTAGGGATGAGCAGTTCTTC	CASSHRGPRDEQFF